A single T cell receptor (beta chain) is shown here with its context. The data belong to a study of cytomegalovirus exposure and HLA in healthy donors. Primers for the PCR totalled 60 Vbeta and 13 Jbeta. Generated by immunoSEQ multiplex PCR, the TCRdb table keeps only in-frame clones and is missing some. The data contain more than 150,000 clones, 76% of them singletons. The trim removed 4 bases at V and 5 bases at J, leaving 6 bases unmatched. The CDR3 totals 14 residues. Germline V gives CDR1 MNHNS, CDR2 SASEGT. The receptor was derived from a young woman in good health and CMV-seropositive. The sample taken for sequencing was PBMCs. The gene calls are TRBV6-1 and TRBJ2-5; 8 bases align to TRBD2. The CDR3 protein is CASSGTSRWETQYF. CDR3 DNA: TGTGCCAGCAGTGGGACTAGCCGGTGGGAGACCCAGTACTTC.